These 28 T cell receptor beta chains were sequenced from one sample in a study of Ad26.COV2.S vaccination and SARS-CoV-2 variants. Specified treatment: 19 received Ad26.COV2.S at low or high dose, single or two shots; 5 received placebo; per-sample allocation not given. Repertoires come from day 63 after the first vaccine or placebo injection. The repertoire was sequenced with immunoSEQ multiplex PCR; TCRdb's copy has only in-frame clones and lacks some. This table holds about 460,000 clones, 89% found once. This specimen consisted of peripheral blood, obtained in a trial of Ad26.COV2.S vaccine versus placebo. The receptors stem from a person aged 18-60 years who received the Ad26.COV2.S COVID-19 vaccine or a placebo.

This chain uses TRBV5-4 with TRBJ2-3, with D perhaps matching TRBD2 (6 bases). Trimming removed 4 bases at V and 2 bases at J, with 11 bases between. The CDR3 is made up of 14 amino acids. Germline V gene sequence: CDR1 SGHNT, CDR2 YYREEE (reference sequence). The CDR3 loop is CASSTRGTTDTQYF. The CDR3 DNA sequence: TGTGCCAGCAGCACCCGGGGGACCACAGATACGCAGTATTTT. Full variable domain (outside the CDR3, taken from reference TRBV5-4 and TRBJ2-3): ETGVTQSPTHLIKTRGQQVTLRCSSQSGHNTVSWYQQALGQGPQFIFQYYREEENGRGNFPPRFSGLQFPNYSSELNVNALELDDSALYLCASSTRGTTDTQYFGPGTRLTVL.

V gene TRBV10-3 combines with J gene TRBJ2-7, with 8 bases matching TRBD2. CDR3 size: 15 residues. Germline-derived CDR1 and CDR2 are ENHRY and SYGVKD. V lost 1 base, J lost 1 base, and 3 bases stayed unmatched. CDR3 protein: CAISEFSGSSYEQYF. The CDR3 nucleotides are TGTGCCATCAGTGAGTTCAGCGGGAGTTCCTACGAGCAGTACTTC.

J is TRBJ2-7 and V is TRBV4-1; 9 bases are shared with TRBD2. V lost 4 bases, J lost 2 bases, and 3 bases stayed unmatched. This CDR3 has 14 residues. Germline CDR1 reads MGHRA; CDR2 reads YSYEKL. CDR3 bases: TGCGCCAGCAGCCTCTCTAGCGGGGCCTACGAGCAGTACTTC. It yields the protein CASSLSSGAYEQYF.

The chain uses TRBV7-6 and TRBJ1-4; tentative D call: TRBD1 (6 bases). In germline, CDR1 is SGHVS, CDR2 FNYEAQ. There are 18 residues in the CDR3. Trimming stripped 1 base from V and 10 bases from J, with 25 bases between. The CDR3 region is CASSLEAADRPGGGKLFF. The CDR3 DNA sequence: TGTGCCAGCAGCTTAGAGGCGGCGGACAGACCCGGGGGTGGAAAACTGTTTTTT.

The chain is built from TRBV9 and TRBJ2-7; maybe TRBD2 (6 bases). The V gene's germline CDR1 is SGDLS and CDR2 YYNGEE. The CDR3 is made up of 16 amino acids. V shed 4 bases and J shed 3 bases, with 20 bases lying between them. Written as DNA, the CDR3 is TGTGCCAGCAGCCCCCGTGGAGGGGACCAGGGCTACGAGCAGTACTTC. Encoded protein: CASSPRGGDQGYEQYF.

A single count supports this clone. This chain uses TRBV3-1 (or the pseudogene TRBV3-2) with TRBJ2-1; 10 nucleotides align to TRBD2. CDR1 and CDR2 from the germline V gene are LGHDT and YNNKEL (reference sequence). This CDR3 is built from 17 residues. The J segment lost 9 bases and the V segment lost 4 bases, leaving 15 bases of the junction unmatched. Here the CDR3 DNA reads TGTGCCAGCAGCCTCCTCCCCCCCCCTAGCGGGAGTTCTGAGCAGTTCTTC. Protein: CASSLLPPPSGSSEQFF.

This clone appeared once. The chain couples TRBV18 to TRBJ2-6; unclear D gene. In germline, CDR1 is KGHSH, CDR2 LQKENI. Between the trimmed V and J ends, which lost 5 bases and 0 bases, there was a span of 14 bases. This CDR3 is 17 amino acids long. The CDR3 spells CASSSRLVSSGANVLTF. The CDR3 DNA is TGTGCCAGCTCAAGCCGCCTCGTGAGCTCTGGGGCCAACGTCCTGACTTTC.

V gene TRBV9 combines with J gene TRBJ2-2, with D possibly matching TRBD1 (6 bases). CDR1 is SGDLS, CDR2 YYNGEE, per germline. Trimming cost V 3 bases and J 1 base, with 10 bases left between them. The CDR3 extends over 15 amino acids. The CDR3 is CASSASGQNTGELFF. In nucleotides, the CDR3 is TGTGCCAGCAGCGCGTCGGGACAGAACACCGGGGAGCTGTTTTTT.

This chain joins TRBV7-2 and TRBJ1-5; no reliable D call. CDR3 length: 15 amino acids. V was trimmed by 2 bases and J by 3 bases, leaving 11 bases between them. In germline, CDR1 is SGHTA, CDR2 FQGNSA. This CDR3 reads CASSLYSTFNQPQHF. The CDR3, as DNA: TGTGCCAGCAGCTTATATTCAACGTTCAATCAGCCCCAGCATTTT.

This chain links TRBV19 with TRBJ2-4; the match to TRBD1 covers 7 bases. This CDR3 is 16 amino acids long. From germline, CDR1 is LNHDA and CDR2 SQIVND (reference sequence). Losses at the gene ends were 1 base for V and 1 base for J; bases not matched to a gene: 4. The CDR3 spells CASSIGQGKAKNIQYF. The CDR3 DNA reads TGTGCCAGTAGTATAGGACAGGGCAAGGCCAAAAACATTCAGTACTTC.

The J gene is TRBJ2-1, the V gene TRBV7-9, with 8 bases identical to TRBD2. V shed 0 bases, J shed 7 bases, and the junction held 17 bases outside the gene matches. Germline CDR1 SEHNR, CDR2 FQNEAQ (reference sequence). The CDR3 loop spans 19 amino acids. Here the CDR3 DNA reads TGTGCCAGCAGCTTAGCGCGGTTTAGCGGGATTCGGTCTGGTAATGAGCAGTTCTTC. Translation gives CASSLARFSGIRSGNEQFF. Using reference TRBV7-9 and TRBJ2-1 for the parts outside the CDR3, the full variable domain is DTGVSQNPRHKITKRGQNVTFRCDPISEHNRLYWYRQTLGQGPEFLTYFQNEAQLEKSRLLSDRFSAERPKGSFSTLEIQRTEQGDSAMYLCASSLARFSGIRSGNEQFFGPGTRLTVL.

This clone was counted only a few times. CDR3 bases: TGCGCCAGCAGCCCTTACGACAGGGGGGGAGGCTACGAGCAGTACTTC. It yields the protein CASSPYDRGGGYEQYF. This chain joins TRBV4-3 and TRBJ2-7; TRBD1 agrees at 9 bases. V dropped 4 bases and J dropped 3; count of bases not matched to a gene: 10. The CDR3 covers 16 residues. Germline lookup yields CDR1 LGHNA and CDR2 YSLEER.

The chain uses TRBV30 and TRBJ1-5; D is unclear. The ends were cut back, 0 bases at V and 6 bases at J, with 6 bases in the middle. The CDR3 is 12 residues long. CDR1 and CDR2 (germline): GTSNPN, SVGIG (reference sequence). The CDR3 nucleotides read TGTGCCTGGAGTGTACGAGCTCAGCCCCAGCATTTT. Its translation is CAWSVRAQPQHF.

V usage is TRBV7-9 and J usage is TRBJ2-3; tentative D call: TRBD2 (6 bases). The V end was cut by 1 base, the J end by 4 bases, with 12 bases between. The CDR3 length is 15 residues. The V gene's germline CDR1 is SEHNR and CDR2 FQNEAQ (reference sequence). The CDR3 sequence is CASSLEGLQADTQYF. The DNA for the CDR3 is TGTGCCAGCAGCTTAGAGGGACTTCAGGCAGATACGCAGTATTTT. The full variable domain, its missing parts supplied by reference TRBV7-9 and TRBJ2-3, is DTGVSQNPRHKITKRGQNVTFRCDPISEHNRLYWYRQTLGQGPEFLTYFQNEAQLEKSRLLSDRFSAERPKGSFSTLEIQRTEQGDSAMYLCASSLEGLQADTQYFGPGTRLTVL.

V is TRBV28 and J is TRBJ1-5, with 11 bases matching TRBD1. The CDR3 is 17 residues long. Per the germline V gene, CDR1 is MDHEN and CDR2 is SYDVKM. The V and J ends lost 3 bases and 0 bases, in that order; junction bases with no gene match: 4. The CDR3 DNA reads TGTGCCAGCAGTTTGGACAGGGGGCTTTATAGCAATCAGCCCCAGCATTTT. Amino acid sequence: CASSLDRGLYSNQPQHF.

This clone was counted a single time. The chain recombines TRBV9 with TRBJ2-1; 12 bases match TRBD2. The junction had 8 bases not matched to a gene; V was cut back by 0 bases and J by 7 bases. CDR1 SGDLS and CDR2 YYNGEE come from the germline V gene. This CDR3 has 17 amino acids. As DNA, the CDR3 is TGTGCCAGCAGCGTAGGCCCGACTAGCGGGAGTAGTAATGAGCAGTTCTTC. Protein product: CASSVGPTSGSSNEQFF. The complete variable domain, with remaining parts taken from reference TRBV9 and TRBJ2-1, reads DSGVTQTPKHLITATGQRVTLRCSPRSGDLSVYWYQQSLDQGLQFLIQYYNGEERAKGNILERFSAQQFPDLHSELNLSSLELGDSALYFCASSVGPTSGSSNEQFFGPGTRLTVL.

The chain combines TRBV9 with TRBJ2-7, with D unclear. The germline gives CDR1 SGDLS, CDR2 YYNGEE. V was shortened by 4 bases and J by 3 bases, with 14 bases between the two germline ends. The CDR3 is 14 amino acids. The CDR3 reads CASSPAPGGYEQYF. CDR3 coding DNA: TGTGCCAGCAGCCCGGCCCCCGGCGGCTACGAGCAGTACTTC.

The genes are TRBV18 and TRBJ1-1, with D tentatively TRBD1 (6 bases). Germline V gene lookup returns CDR1 KGHSH and CDR2 LQKENI. CDR3 length: 13 residues. The V gene lost 4 bases and the J gene lost 8 bases, with 14 bases spanning the gap. CDR3 nucleotides: TGTGCCAGCTCACACGACAGGTCTATCGAAGCTTTCTTT. It codes for CASSHDRSIEAFF.

This CDR3 is CATSRDLYSMGSNEQFF. In nucleotides, the CDR3 is TGTGCCACCAGCAGAGATCTTTATTCCATGGGTTCCAATGAGCAGTTCTTC. The J gene is TRBJ2-1, the V gene TRBV15; D gene ambiguous. Trimming left V 0 bases short and J 6 bases short, with 18 bases between. The CDR3 totals 17 residues. Germline-derived CDR1 and CDR2 are LNHNV and YYDKDF (reference sequence). The complete variable domain, with remaining parts taken from reference TRBV15 and TRBJ2-1, reads DAMVIQNPRYQVTQFGKPVTLSCSQTLNHNVMYWYQQKSSQAPKLLFHYYDKDFNNEADTPDNFQSRRPNTSFCFLDIRSPGLGDTAMYLCATSRDLYSMGSNEQFFGPGTRLTVL.

The rearrangement uses TRBV29-1 and TRBJ2-1, with TRBD2 matching 10 bases. The CDR3 consists of 17 residues. CDR1 and CDR2 (germline): SQVTM, ANQGSEA. The V gene end was trimmed by 0 bases and the J gene end by 8 bases; junction bases not matched to a gene: 13. CDR3 region: CSVEDPVSSGSWYEQFF. The CDR3 DNA reads as TGCAGCGTTGAAGACCCGGTGTCTAGCGGGAGTTGGTATGAGCAGTTCTTC.

In DNA form, the CDR3 reads TGTGCCAGCATTATGAATGAGCAGTTCTTC. Translation: CASIMNEQFF. The chain has TRBV6-5 and TRBJ2-1; D unclear. Germline V gene data show CDR1 as MNHEY and CDR2 as SVGAGI. CDR3 length: 10 amino acids. Trimming stripped 7 bases from V and 7 bases from J, with 5 bases between.

The chain joins TRBV19 to TRBJ1-6, with a possible D match to TRBD1 (5 bases). V lost 4 bases to trimming and J lost 0 bases, with 16 bases between them. The germline CDR1 and CDR2 sequences are LNHDA and SQIVND (reference sequence). The length of the CDR3 is 18 residues. CDR3: CASSTAGLMSSYNSPLHF. CDR3 sequence (DNA): TGTGCCAGTAGTACGGCGGGACTCATGAGCTCCTATAATTCACCCCTCCACTTT.

The rearrangement joins TRBV28 to TRBJ2-5; no reliable D call. The CDR3 has 13 amino acids. Trimming cost V 6 bases and J 2 bases, with 10 bases left between them. Germline assignment: CDR1 MDHEN and CDR2 SYDVKM. Written as DNA, the CDR3 is TGTGCCAGCAGGCTGTCCATACAAGAGACCCAGTACTTC. Amino acid sequence: CASRLSIQETQYF.

This chain joins TRBV7-2 and TRBJ2-2; the match to TRBD2 covers 12 bases. V shed 5 bases and J 6 bases; nucleotides not matched to a gene: 10. Germline V gives CDR1 SGHTA, CDR2 FQGNSA. CDR3 length equals 17 residues. This CDR3 is CASSPRGLAGGAGELFF. The CDR3 nucleotides are TGTGCCAGCAGCCCAAGAGGGCTAGCGGGGGGGGCCGGGGAGCTGTTTTTT.

The chain links TRBV11-3 to TRBJ2-5; D not resolved. V was pared by 5 bases and J by 10 bases, with 17 bases between. Germline loops: CDR1 SGHNT, CDR2 YENEEA. This CDR3 comprises 13 residues. The CDR3 DNA is TGTGCCAGCAGCGACGACGAGGCGTCGGACCAGTACTTC. Translation gives CASSDDEASDQYF.

CDR3 loop: CASSPPAQGDGYTF. CDR3 nucleotides: TGTGCCAGCAGTCCCCCCGCACAGGGGGATGGCTACACCTTC. The chain has TRBV28 and TRBJ1-2; 8 nucleotides match TRBD1. Trimming took 5 bases from V and 6 from J; bases not matched to a gene: 8. This CDR3 is built from 14 residues. Germline lookup yields CDR1 MDHEN and CDR2 SYDVKM.

This chain joins TRBV2 and TRBJ1-5, with TRBD1 as a possible D gene (6 bases). Germline lookup yields CDR1 SNHLY and CDR2 FYNNEI. The CDR3 contains 13 residues. The V end lost 7 bases, the J end lost 4 bases, and 11 bases lay between the germline ends. The CDR3 DNA reads TGTGCCAGCATTGGGGGCTGGAATCAGCCCCAGCATTTT. This sequence encodes CASIGGWNQPQHF. The full variable domain, with the rest looked up from reference TRBV2 and TRBJ1-5, is EPEVTQTPSHQVTQMGQEVILRCVPISNHLYFYWYRQILGQKVEFLVSFYNNEISEKSEIFDDQFSVERPDGSNFTLKIRSTKLEDSAMYFCASIGGWNQPQHFGDGTRLSIL.

V and J are TRBV3-1 (or the pseudogene TRBV3-2) and TRBJ1-6, with a possible D match to TRBD1 (5 bases). The V gene lost 8 bases and the J gene lost 5 bases, with 13 bases spanning the gap. The CDR3 length is 14 residues. Per the germline V gene, CDR1 is LGHDT and CDR2 is YNNKEL (reference sequence). The CDR3 reads CASAAGTHNSPLHF. The CDR3 bases are TGTGCCAGCGCTGCCGGGACCCATAATTCACCCCTCCACTTT.